This T cell receptor beta chain emerged from a study of blood T cell repertoires in COVID-19. Study details: COVID-19 samples from acute and convalescent phases originated in the United States, Italy and Spain. Sample material is recorded as cDNA or gDNA derived from T cells, B-cell-depleted T cells, or PBMCs.

TCRdb keeps only in-frame clones here, not all; method: immunoSEQ multiplex PCR. The sample yields some 160,000 clones, about four fifths seen once. Enrollees, about 18 to 100 years old, lived in approximately 25 US areas. Two consecutive negative NP/OP PCR tests, clearance, or resolved symptoms defined Cohort 3 recovery. The origin of this receptor is a woman aged 55-69 years who had recovered from COVID-19. The sample consisted of PBMCs or T cells enriched from blood (not recorded which).

The CDR3 DNA sequence: TGTGCCAGCACAGGGACTAGCGGGGAGGTTTGGGAGACCCAGTACTTC. Translating gives CASTGTSGEVWETQYF. The V and J genes are TRBV2 and TRBJ2-5, with 13 bases lining up with TRBD2. Germline CDR1 reads SNHLY; CDR2 reads FYNNEI. The junction had 10 bases not matched to a gene; V was cut back by 7 bases and J by 5 bases. The CDR3 contains 16 residues.